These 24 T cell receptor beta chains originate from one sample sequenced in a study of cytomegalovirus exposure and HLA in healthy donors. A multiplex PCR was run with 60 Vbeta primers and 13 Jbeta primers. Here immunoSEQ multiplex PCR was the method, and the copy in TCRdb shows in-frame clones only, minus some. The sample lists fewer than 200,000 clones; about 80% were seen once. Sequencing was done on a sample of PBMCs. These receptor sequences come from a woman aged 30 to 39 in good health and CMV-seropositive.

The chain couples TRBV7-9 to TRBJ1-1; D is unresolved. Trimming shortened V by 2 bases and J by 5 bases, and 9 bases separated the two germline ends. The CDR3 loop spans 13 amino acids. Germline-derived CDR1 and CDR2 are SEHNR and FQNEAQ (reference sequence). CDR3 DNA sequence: TGTGCCAGCAGCTTACACGGGGAAACTGAAGCTTTCTTT. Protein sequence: CASSLHGETEAFF.

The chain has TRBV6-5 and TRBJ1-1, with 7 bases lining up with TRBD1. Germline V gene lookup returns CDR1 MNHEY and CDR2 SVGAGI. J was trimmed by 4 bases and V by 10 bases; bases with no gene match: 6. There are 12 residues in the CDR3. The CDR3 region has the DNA TGTGCCACCAGGGGGGCGGGCACTGAAGCTTTCTTT. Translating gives CATRGAGTEAFF.

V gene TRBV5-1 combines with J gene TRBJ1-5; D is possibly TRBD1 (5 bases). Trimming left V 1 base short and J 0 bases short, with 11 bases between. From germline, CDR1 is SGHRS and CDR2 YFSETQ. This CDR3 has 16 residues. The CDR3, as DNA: TGCGCCAGCAGCTTGCACTCGGACAATAGCAATCAGCCCCAGCATTTT. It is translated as CASSLHSDNSNQPQHF.

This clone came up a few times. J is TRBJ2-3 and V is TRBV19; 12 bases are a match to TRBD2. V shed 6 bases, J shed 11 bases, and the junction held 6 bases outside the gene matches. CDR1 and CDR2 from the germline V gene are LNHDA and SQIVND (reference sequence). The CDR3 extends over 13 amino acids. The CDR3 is CASSPLAGGRQYF. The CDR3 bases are TGTGCCAGTAGCCCCCTAGCGGGGGGGAGGCAGTATTTT.

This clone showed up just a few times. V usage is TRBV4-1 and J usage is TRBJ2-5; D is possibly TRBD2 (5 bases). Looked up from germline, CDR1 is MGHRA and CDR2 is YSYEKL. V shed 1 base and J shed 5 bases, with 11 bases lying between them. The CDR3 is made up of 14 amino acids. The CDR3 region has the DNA TGCGCCAGCAGCCAAGTACGGGGATTGGAGACCCAGTACTTC. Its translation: CASSQVRGLETQYF.

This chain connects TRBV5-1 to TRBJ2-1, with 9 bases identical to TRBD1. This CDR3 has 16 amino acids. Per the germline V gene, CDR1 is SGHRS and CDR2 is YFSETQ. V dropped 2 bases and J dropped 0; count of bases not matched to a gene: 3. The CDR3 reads CASSFGTGSSYNEQFF. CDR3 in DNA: TGCGCCAGCAGCTTTGGGACAGGGAGCTCCTACAATGAGCAGTTCTTC.

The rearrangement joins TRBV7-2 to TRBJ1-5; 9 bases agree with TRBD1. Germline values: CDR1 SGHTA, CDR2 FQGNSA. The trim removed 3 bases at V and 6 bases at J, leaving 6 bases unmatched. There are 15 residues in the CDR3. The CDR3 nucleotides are TGTGCCAGCAGCTTTACAGGGGGCGAGGCTCAGCCCCAGCATTTT. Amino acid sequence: CASSFTGGEAQPQHF.

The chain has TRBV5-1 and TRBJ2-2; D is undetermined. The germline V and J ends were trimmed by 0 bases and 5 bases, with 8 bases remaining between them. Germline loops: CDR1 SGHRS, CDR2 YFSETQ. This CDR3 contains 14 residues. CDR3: CASSLVQETGELFF. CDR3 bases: TGCGCCAGCAGCTTGGTCCAGGAAACCGGGGAGCTGTTTTTT. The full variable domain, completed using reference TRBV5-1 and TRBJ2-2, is KAGVTQTPRYLIKTRGQQVTLSCSPISGHRSVSWYQQTPGQGLQFLFEYFSETQRNKGNFPGRFSGRQFSNSRSEMNVSTLELGDSALYLCASSLVQETGELFFGEGSRLTVL.

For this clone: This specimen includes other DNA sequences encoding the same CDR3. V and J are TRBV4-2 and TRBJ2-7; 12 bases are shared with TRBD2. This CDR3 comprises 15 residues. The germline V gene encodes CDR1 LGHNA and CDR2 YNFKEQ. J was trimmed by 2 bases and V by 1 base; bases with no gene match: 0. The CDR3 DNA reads TGTGCCAGCAGCCAAGGACTAGCGGGGGCCTACGAGCAGTACTTC. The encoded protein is CASSQGLAGAYEQYF.

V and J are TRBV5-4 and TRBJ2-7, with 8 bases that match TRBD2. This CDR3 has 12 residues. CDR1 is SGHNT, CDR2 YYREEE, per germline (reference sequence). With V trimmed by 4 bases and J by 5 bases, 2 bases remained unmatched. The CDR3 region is CASSMTSDEQYF. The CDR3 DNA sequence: TGTGCCAGCAGCATGACTAGCGACGAGCAGTACTTC.

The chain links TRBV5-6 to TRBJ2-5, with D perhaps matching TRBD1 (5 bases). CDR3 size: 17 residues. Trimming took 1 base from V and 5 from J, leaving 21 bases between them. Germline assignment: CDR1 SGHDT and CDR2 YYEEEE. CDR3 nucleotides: TGTGCCAGCAGCTTGACGTTCCGGACACGGCAAGCGGAGACCCAGTACTTC. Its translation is CASSLTFRTRQAETQYF.

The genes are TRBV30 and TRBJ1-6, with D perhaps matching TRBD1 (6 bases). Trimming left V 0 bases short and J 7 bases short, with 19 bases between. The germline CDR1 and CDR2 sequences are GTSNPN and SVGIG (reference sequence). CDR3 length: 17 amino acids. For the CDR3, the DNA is TGTGCCTGGAGTGTTGCCAACGCAGGGGAGAGAAATTCACCCCTCCACTTT. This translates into CAWSVANAGERNSPLHF.

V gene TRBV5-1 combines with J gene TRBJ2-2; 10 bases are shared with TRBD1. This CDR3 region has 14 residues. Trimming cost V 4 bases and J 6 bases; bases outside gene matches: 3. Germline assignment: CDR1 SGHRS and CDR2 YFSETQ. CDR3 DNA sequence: TGCGCCAGCAGCATAGGGACAGGGGCCGGGGAGCTGTTTTTT. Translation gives CASSIGTGAGELFF.

CDR3 protein: CASSYSIGLPGNTIYF. The CDR3 DNA is TGTGCCAGCAGTTACTCGATCGGACTCCCTGGAAACACCATATATTTT. This chain links TRBV6-5 with TRBJ1-3; D is unresolved. The germline V gene has CDR1 MNHEY and CDR2 SVGAGI. This CDR3 contains 16 residues. The germline V and J ends were trimmed by 0 bases and 2 bases, with 11 bases remaining between them.

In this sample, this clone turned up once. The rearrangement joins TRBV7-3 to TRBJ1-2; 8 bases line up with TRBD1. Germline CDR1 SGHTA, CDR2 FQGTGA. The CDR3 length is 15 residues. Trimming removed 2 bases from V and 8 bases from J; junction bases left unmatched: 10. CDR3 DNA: TGTGCCAGCAGCTTAGGGGGCAGGGGGCTAGGAGGCTACACCTTC. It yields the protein CASSLGGRGLGGYTF. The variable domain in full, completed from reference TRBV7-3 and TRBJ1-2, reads GAGVSQTPSNKVTEKGKYVELRCDPISGHTALYWYRQSLGQGPEFLIYFQGTGAADDSGLPNDRFFAVRPEGSVSTLKIQRTERGDSAVYLCASSLGGRGLGGYTFGSGTRLTVV.

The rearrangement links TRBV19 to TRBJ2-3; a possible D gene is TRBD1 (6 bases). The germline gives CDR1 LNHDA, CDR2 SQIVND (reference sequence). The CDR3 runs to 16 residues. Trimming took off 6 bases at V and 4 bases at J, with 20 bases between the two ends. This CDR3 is CASSPRGPRGPDTQYF. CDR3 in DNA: TGTGCCAGTAGCCCTCGGGGCCCCAGGGGCCCAGATACGCAGTATTTT.

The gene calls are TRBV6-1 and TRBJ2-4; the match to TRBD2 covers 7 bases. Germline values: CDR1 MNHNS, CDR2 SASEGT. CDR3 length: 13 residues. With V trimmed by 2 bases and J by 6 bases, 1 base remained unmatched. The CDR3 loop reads CASSESGGNIQYF. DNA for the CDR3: TGTGCCAGCAGTGAATCGGGGGGAAACATTCAGTACTTC.

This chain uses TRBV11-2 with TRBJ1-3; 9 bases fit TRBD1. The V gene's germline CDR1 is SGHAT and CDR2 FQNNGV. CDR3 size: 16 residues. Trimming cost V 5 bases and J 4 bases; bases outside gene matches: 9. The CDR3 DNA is TGTGCCAGCAGCGGTTACTGGGACAGGGCGGGAAACACCATATATTTT. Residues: CASSGYWDRAGNTIYF.

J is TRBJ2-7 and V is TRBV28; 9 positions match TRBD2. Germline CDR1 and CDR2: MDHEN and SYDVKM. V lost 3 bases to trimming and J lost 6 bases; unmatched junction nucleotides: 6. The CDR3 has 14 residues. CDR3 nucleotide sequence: TGTGCCAGCAGTTTTAGCGGGAGTGGGTCCGAGCAGTACTTC. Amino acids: CASSFSGSGSEQYF.

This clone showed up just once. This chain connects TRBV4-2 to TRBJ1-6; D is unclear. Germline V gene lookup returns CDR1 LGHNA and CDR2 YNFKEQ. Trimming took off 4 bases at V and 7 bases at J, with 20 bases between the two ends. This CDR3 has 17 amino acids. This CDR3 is CASSPEGGVVGNSPLHF. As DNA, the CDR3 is TGTGCCAGCAGCCCGGAGGGTGGGGTCGTTGGAAATTCACCCCTCCACTTT.

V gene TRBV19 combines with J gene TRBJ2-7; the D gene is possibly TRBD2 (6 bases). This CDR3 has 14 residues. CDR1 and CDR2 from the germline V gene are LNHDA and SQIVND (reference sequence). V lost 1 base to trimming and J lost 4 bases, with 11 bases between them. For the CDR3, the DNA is TGTGCCAGTAGTATAGGGGCAGGGAGGTACGAGCAGTACTTC. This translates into CASSIGAGRYEQYF.

CDR3 DNA: TGTGCCAGCTTTAGCCCGGTCTTGGAAGCTTTCTTT. The encoded protein is CASFSPVLEAFF. The gene calls are TRBV6-5 and TRBJ1-1; D is undetermined. The ends were cut back, 8 bases at V and 8 bases at J, with 15 bases in the middle. CDR3 length: 12 residues. Germline-derived CDR1 and CDR2 are MNHEY and SVGAGI.

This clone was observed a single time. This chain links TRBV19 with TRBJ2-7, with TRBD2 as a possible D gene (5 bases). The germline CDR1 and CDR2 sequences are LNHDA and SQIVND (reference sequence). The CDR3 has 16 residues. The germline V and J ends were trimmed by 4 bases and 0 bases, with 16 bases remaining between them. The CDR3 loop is CASSTRRRGFSYEQYF. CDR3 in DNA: TGTGCCAGTAGTACCCGGAGGCGCGGGTTCTCCTACGAGCAGTACTTC.

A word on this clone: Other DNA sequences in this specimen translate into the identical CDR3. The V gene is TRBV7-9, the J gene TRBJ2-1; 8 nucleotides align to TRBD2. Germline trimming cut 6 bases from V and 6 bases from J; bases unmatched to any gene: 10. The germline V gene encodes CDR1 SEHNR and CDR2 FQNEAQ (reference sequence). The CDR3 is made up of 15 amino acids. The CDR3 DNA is TGTGCCAGCAGGGCGGGACTAGGGTTATCCAATGAGCAGTTCTTC. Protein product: CASRAGLGLSNEQFF.